The rows below give T cell receptor beta chains drawn from one sample of a study of beta chain features in type 1 diabetes. Only in-frame clones appear in the TCRdb table, and some are missing; sequencing was by immunoSEQ multiplex PCR. The sample shows about 620,000 clones, about 14% of them seen only once. Sequencing was done on a sample of naive CD4+ T cells from blood. These receptors were taken from a man aged 18 to 35 in good health. CDR3s leave out the opening cysteine and the closing phenylalanine or tryptophan. The D gene is left open where the match is weak.

d_gene: TRBD2
j_gene: TRBJ2-4
v_gene: TRBV27
CDR3aa: ASSSSGVAKNIQY

d_gene: .
j_gene: TRBJ1-1
v_gene: TRBV2
CDR3aa: ARSQGMNTEAF

d_gene: .
j_gene: TRBJ1-1
v_gene: TRBV9
CDR3aa: ASSVDRGTNTEAF

d_gene: .
j_gene: TRBJ2-7
v_gene: TRBV28
CDR3aa: ASCTLHYEQY

d_gene: TRBD1
j_gene: TRBJ1-1
v_gene: TRBV9
CDR3aa: ASSVGPPGQGAPMNTEAF

d_gene: .
j_gene: TRBJ2-4
v_gene: TRBV30
CDR3aa: AWSGLLAKSIQY

d_gene: .
j_gene: TRBJ1-4
v_gene: TRBV5-4
CDR3aa: ASSPLTDATNEKLF

d_gene: TRBD1
j_gene: TRBJ2-5
v_gene: TRBV10-3
CDR3aa: AIRDRDQETQY

d_gene: .
j_gene: TRBJ2-7
v_gene: TRBV6-5
CDR3aa: ATHLGGTSSYEQY

d_gene: .
j_gene: TRBJ1-2
v_gene: TRBV2
CDR3aa: ASSSRPAYGYT

d_gene: .
j_gene: TRBJ1-2
v_gene: TRBV5-1
CDR3aa: ASSLESGRYGYT

d_gene: .
j_gene: TRBJ2-1
v_gene: TRBV7-7
CDR3aa: ASSSSAVGEQF

d_gene: TRBD2
j_gene: TRBJ2-3
v_gene: TRBV7-2
CDR3aa: ASSPPGLDVDTQY

d_gene: .
j_gene: TRBJ1-6
v_gene: TRBV30
CDR3aa: AWSVSGAANSPLH

d_gene: .
j_gene: TRBJ1-1
v_gene: TRBV6-5
CDR3aa: ASTYRGNTEAF

d_gene: TRBD1
j_gene: TRBJ1-2
v_gene: TRBV7-3
CDR3aa: ASSPDRASYGYT

d_gene: TRBD1
j_gene: TRBJ1-2
v_gene: TRBV7-9
CDR3aa: ASSHSGVTGDPGYT

d_gene: TRBD2
j_gene: TRBJ2-5
v_gene: TRBV9
CDR3aa: ASSQGGLVETQY

d_gene: .
j_gene: TRBJ1-5
v_gene: TRBV10-3
CDR3aa: AISESGSGLLRRGLNQPQH

d_gene: TRBD1
j_gene: TRBJ1-5
v_gene: TRBV4-1
CDR3aa: ASSPQGQGDNQPQH

d_gene: .
j_gene: TRBJ2-7
v_gene: TRBV28
CDR3aa: ASGPYRDYEQY

d_gene: .
j_gene: TRBJ2-7
v_gene: TRBV21-1
CDR3aa: ASSKWQGPYEQY

d_gene: .
j_gene: TRBJ2-6
v_gene: TRBV5-1
CDR3aa: ASRGIGQSGANVLT

d_gene: TRBD1
j_gene: TRBJ2-2
v_gene: TRBV4-1
CDR3aa: ASSRGQGITGELF

d_gene: .
j_gene: TRBJ1-2
v_gene: TRBV27
CDR3aa: ASSLGGLRYT

d_gene: .
j_gene: TRBJ2-1
v_gene: TRBV11-2
CDR3aa: ASSLAPTIEQF

d_gene: TRBD2
j_gene: TRBJ2-1
v_gene: TRBV7-2
CDR3aa: ASSSLAGTYNEQF

d_gene: TRBD1
j_gene: TRBJ2-3
v_gene: TRBV28
CDR3aa: ASRRQGADTQY

d_gene: TRBD1
j_gene: TRBJ1-5
v_gene: TRBV2
CDR3aa: ASSSTGPGSNQPQH

d_gene: TRBD2
j_gene: TRBJ2-7
v_gene: TRBV7-2
CDR3aa: ASSLRLAGDRVRQY

d_gene: TRBD1
j_gene: TRBJ2-4
v_gene: TRBV5-4
CDR3aa: ASSPGQGQNIQY

d_gene: .
j_gene: TRBJ2-7
v_gene: TRBV18
CDR3aa: ASSPRSNEQY

d_gene: TRBD1
j_gene: TRBJ2-5
v_gene: TRBV5-1
CDR3aa: ASSRTTGDKETQY

d_gene: .
j_gene: TRBJ2-7
v_gene: TRBV7-9
CDR3aa: ASSLQDGKTYEQY

d_gene: .
j_gene: TRBJ1-5
v_gene: TRBV4-3
CDR3aa: ASSQDLRGSNQPQH

d_gene: .
j_gene: TRBJ1-5
v_gene: TRBV29-1
CDR3aa: SVAQGVGNNQPQH

d_gene: TRBD2
j_gene: TRBJ2-2
v_gene: TRBV7-3
CDR3aa: ASSLRSGANTGELF

d_gene: .
j_gene: TRBJ1-6
v_gene: TRBV18
CDR3aa: ASSNYNSPLH

d_gene: .
j_gene: TRBJ2-3
v_gene: TRBV2
CDR3aa: ASRPDYTSTDTQY

d_gene: .
j_gene: TRBJ2-1
v_gene: TRBV7-2
CDR3aa: ASSLGIEQF

d_gene: .
j_gene: TRBJ1-2
v_gene: TRBV9
CDR3aa: ASSLGPGPRGYT

d_gene: .
j_gene: TRBJ2-3
v_gene: TRBV19
CDR3aa: ASELQGRSTDTQY

d_gene: TRBD2
j_gene: TRBJ2-7
v_gene: TRBV5-1
CDR3aa: ASSLAGGDYEQY

d_gene: .
j_gene: TRBJ2-5
v_gene: TRBV5-1
CDR3aa: ASSSRGAQETQY

d_gene: TRBD1
j_gene: TRBJ1-2
v_gene: TRBV7-9
CDR3aa: ASSLLRGQENYGYT

d_gene: .
j_gene: TRBJ1-2
v_gene: TRBV28
CDR3aa: ASSFSIYGYT

d_gene: .
j_gene: TRBJ1-1
v_gene: TRBV28
CDR3aa: ASSPKLGDTEAF

d_gene: .
j_gene: TRBJ1-1
v_gene: TRBV7-9
CDR3aa: ASSGAGGDTEAF

d_gene: .
j_gene: TRBJ2-1
v_gene: TRBV7-2
CDR3aa: ASSLGRLNEQF

d_gene: TRBD1
j_gene: TRBJ1-1
v_gene: TRBV5-1
CDR3aa: ASSPGTGPSGEAF

d_gene: .
j_gene: TRBJ2-1
v_gene: TRBV5-1
CDR3aa: ASSPGGRSHNEQF

d_gene: .
j_gene: TRBJ2-5
v_gene: TRBV7-2
CDR3aa: ASSLEGGIQETQY

d_gene: .
j_gene: TRBJ2-5
v_gene: TRBV4-1
CDR3aa: ASSLRNSVGKETQY

d_gene: .
j_gene: TRBJ1-2
v_gene: TRBV7-2
CDR3aa: ASSLAWQVPDGYT